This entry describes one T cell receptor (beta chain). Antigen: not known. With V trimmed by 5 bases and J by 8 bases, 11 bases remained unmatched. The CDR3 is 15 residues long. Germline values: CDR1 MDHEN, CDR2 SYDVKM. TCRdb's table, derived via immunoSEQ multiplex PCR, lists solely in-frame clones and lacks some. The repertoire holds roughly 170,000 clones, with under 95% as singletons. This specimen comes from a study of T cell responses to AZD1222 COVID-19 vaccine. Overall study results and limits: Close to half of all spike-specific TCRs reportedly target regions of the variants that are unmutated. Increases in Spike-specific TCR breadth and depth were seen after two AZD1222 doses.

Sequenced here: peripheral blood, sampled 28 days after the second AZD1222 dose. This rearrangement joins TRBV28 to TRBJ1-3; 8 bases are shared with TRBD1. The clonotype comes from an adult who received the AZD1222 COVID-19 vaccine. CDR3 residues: CASSERGTGQYTIYF. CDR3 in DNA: TGTGCCAGCAGTGAGAGAGGGACAGGCCAGTACACCATATATTTT.